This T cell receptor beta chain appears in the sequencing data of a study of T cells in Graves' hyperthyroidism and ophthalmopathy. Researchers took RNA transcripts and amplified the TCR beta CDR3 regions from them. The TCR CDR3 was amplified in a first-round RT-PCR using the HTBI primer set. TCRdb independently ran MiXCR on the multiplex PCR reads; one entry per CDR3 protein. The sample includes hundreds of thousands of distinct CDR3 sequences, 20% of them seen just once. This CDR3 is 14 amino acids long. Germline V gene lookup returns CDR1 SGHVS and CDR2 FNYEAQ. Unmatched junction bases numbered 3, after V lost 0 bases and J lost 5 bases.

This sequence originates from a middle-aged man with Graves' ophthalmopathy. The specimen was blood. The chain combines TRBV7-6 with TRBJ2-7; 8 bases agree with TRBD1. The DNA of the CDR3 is TGTGCCAGCAGCTTAGCGGCAGGGGGCCACGAGCAGTACTTC. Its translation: CASSLAAGGHEQYF.